This TCR beta chain emerged from a study of graft-versus-host responses after intestinal transplantation. V was pared by 0 bases and J by 3 bases, with 7 bases between. Per germline, CDR1 MRHNA and CDR2 SNTAGT. This CDR3 contains 14 residues. Profiling relied on immunoSEQ multiplex PCR, and the TCRdb table lists in-frame clones only, not all of them. The table includes 40,000 or so clones, around 83% detected once. The sequence was collected from a human patient who received an intestinal transplant, so some T cells may come from the graft donor. The chain has TRBV6-4 and TRBJ2-3, with D hard to call. The sequenced sample was PBMCs, obtained more than 950 days after transplant. The CDR3 nucleotides are TGTGCCAGCAGTGACTCCAAGGAAACAGATACGCAGTATTTT. Translation: CASSDSKETDTQYF.